This TCR beta chain was obtained from a study of T cells in Graves' hyperthyroidism and ophthalmopathy. The TCR beta CDR3 regions underwent amplification using RNA transcripts as the source. During a first-round RT-PCR of the TCR CDR3, the HTBI primer set was used. One entry per CDR3 protein, called by TCRdb with MiXCR from the multiplex PCR reads. The sample records around 620,000 distinct CDR3 sequences, 11% to 15% being singletons. The CDR3 runs 15 residues. V shed 3 bases and J 3 bases; nucleotides not matched to a gene: 8. The material sequenced was blood. The receptor comes from a young woman with Graves' ophthalmopathy. The chain recombines TRBV12-3 or TRBV12-4 with TRBJ2-7, with 7 nucleotides matching TRBD2. The DNA for the CDR3 is TGTGCCAGCAGTTTCGGGGGACTAACCCTCTACGAGCAGTACTTC. Translating gives CASSFGGLTLYEQYF.